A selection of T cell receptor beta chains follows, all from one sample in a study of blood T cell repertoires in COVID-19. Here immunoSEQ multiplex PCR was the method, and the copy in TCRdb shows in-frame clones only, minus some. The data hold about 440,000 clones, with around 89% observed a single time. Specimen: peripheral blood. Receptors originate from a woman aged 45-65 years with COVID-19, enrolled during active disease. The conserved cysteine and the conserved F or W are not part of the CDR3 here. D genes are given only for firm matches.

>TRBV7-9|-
ASSLAFFQETQY
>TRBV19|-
ATQAWGGEKLF
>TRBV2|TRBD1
ASTDTTGAAYEQY
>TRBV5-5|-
ASSPVGGAPSYNEQF
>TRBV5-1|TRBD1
ASSLDRQGATEKLF
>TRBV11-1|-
ASSLRGGLNNEQF
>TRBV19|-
ASSIVGRGDNQPQH
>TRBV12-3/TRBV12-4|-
ASTLTDTQY
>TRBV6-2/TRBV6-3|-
ASSYPGRGRPGELF
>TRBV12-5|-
ASGPAGTVIPEAF
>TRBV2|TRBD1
ASSTGATYNSPLH
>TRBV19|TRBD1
ASSIAGQNYGYT
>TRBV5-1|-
ASSLYTDTQY
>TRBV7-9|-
ASSLGQAGNTIY
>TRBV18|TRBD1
ASSHGQDKGGYT
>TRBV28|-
ASSPTYEQY
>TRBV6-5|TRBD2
ASSSGRGVTYNEQF
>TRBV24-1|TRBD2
ATSDRLAGVREQF
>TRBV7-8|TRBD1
ASSLERTGGKYEQY
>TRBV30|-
AWLAGLENTIY
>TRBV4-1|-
ASSQVLFGNTIY
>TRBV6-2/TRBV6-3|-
ASSYARDDKNIQY
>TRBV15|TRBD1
ATSRGGTGSTEAF
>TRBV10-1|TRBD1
ASSARTGAGDTEAF
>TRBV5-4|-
ASSLVHGENTGELF
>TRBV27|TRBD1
ASSLGQGAYYGYT
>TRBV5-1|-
ASSLGQGSYNEQF
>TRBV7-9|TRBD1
ASSLSGGSTIGYNSPLH
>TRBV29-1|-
SVLSNYGYT
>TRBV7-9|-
ASRTGTLEETQY
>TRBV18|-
ASSRGQEGPSNTEAF
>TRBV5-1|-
ASSLLQGNTEAF
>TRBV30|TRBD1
AWVRGTGDTEAF
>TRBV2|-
ASSARALSSYNSPLH
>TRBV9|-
ASSVGGEPLH
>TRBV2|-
ASSGNLARGDTQY
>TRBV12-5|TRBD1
ASGLTLGQGAETQY
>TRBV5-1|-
ASSSTGSSGNTIY
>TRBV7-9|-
ASSLLRSSTDTQY
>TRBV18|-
ASSPLGGSNNEQF
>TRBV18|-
ASSLSARSSGANVLT
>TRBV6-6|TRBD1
ASRHDRVETQY
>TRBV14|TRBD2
ASSQDSGTSSYEQY
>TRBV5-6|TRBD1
ASSSRDRGNTEAF
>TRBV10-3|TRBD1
ASRTGANTEAF